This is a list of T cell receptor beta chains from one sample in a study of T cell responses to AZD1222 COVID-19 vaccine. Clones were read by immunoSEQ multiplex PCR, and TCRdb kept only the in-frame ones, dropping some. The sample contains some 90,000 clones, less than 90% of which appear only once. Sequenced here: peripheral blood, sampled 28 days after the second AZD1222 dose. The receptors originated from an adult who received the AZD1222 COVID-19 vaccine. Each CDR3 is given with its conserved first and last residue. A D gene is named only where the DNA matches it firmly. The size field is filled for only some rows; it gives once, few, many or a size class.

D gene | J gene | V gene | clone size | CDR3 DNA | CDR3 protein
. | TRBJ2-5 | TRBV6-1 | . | TGTGCCAGCAGTGAATTGGGGGGGCATCGAGAGACCCAGTACTTC | CASSELGGHRETQYF
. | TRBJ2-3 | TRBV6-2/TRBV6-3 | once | TGTGCCAGCAGTTACTCAGGGAGCGGCACAGATACGCAGTATTTT | CASSYSGSGTDTQYF
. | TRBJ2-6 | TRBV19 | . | TGTGCCAGTAGTATGGGGCCCTCCCACGCCAACGTCCTGACTTTC | CASSMGPSHANVLTF
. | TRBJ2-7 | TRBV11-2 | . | TGTGCCAGCAGCTCCCCGACAGAGAGCCTATACGAGCAGTACTTC | CASSSPTESLYEQYF
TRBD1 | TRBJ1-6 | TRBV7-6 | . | TGTGCCAGCAGTAGACAGGGGGGTAATTCACCCCTCCACTTT | CASSRQGGNSPLHF
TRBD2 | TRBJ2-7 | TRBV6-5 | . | TGTGCCAGCAGAACCATAGCGGGGACCCACGAGCAGTACTTC | CASRTIAGTHEQYF
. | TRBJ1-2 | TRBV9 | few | TGTGCCAGCAGCGTAGAGGGGAATTCCTATGGCTACACCTTC | CASSVEGNSYGYTF
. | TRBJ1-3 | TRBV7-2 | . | TGTGCCAGCAGTGGGAACGGGGGGTGGGGAAACACCATATATTTT | CASSGNGGWGNTIYF
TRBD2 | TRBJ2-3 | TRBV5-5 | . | TGTGCCAGCAGTAGAGCCTCGGGGGGGCATGTGGATACGCAGTATTTT | CASSRASGGHVDTQYF
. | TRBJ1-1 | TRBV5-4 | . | TGTGCCAGCAGCTTGGCAGGTGGGGGCACTGAAGCTTTCTTT | CASSLAGGGTEAFF
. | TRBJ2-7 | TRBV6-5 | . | TGTGCCAGCCAAACTGCGGGGGCCAACTCCTACGAGCAGTACTTC | CASQTAGANSYEQYF